This TCR beta chain emerged from a study of T-cell reconstitution after alpha-beta-depleted transplantation in children. Preparation of the TCRbeta library was carried out with unique molecular identifiers. TCRdb passed the PCR reads through MiXCR, listing each CDR3 protein once. Among over 200,000 distinct CDR3 sequences, approximately 9% were seen once, and the ten largest hold around 6.2%. Germline CDR1 is MNHEY and CDR2 is SVGEGT. V shed 0 bases and J shed 2 bases, with 20 bases lying between them. This CDR3 has 19 residues. This sequence joins TRBV6-2 or TRBV6-3 and TRBJ2-1, with D hard to call. The receptor was isolated from a human donor who donated a stem cell graft to a child with acute lymphoblastic leukemia. This sample comprised PBMCs from the stem cell graft donor, obtained from the stem cell graft. The CDR3 reads CASSYSPVGYAKTYNEQFF. CDR3 nucleotides: TGTGCCAGCAGTTACTCTCCGGTAGGCTACGCTAAAACCTACAATGAGCAGTTCTTC.